The clone carrying this TCR beta chain was seen more than once but under ten times. Its antigen is currently unknown. The length of the CDR3 is 14 residues. Trimming removed 4 bases at V and 5 bases at J, with 16 bases between. The germline CDR1 and CDR2 sequences are SGHRS and YFSETQ. TCRbeta libraries were built with three rounds of nested PCR, modified from ARM-PCR. One entry per CDR3 protein, called by TCRdb with MiXCR from the multiplex PCR reads. The repertoire includes approximately 100,000 distinct CDR3 sequences, about 60% of them detected once, and roughly a fifth sits in the top ten. The template was RNA from unsorted bulk tissue. Distant lung tissue was collected more than 3 cm away from the tumor edge. The data belong to a study of tumor and adjacent non-tumor tissue in lung cancer. Study-wide findings and caveats: In normal lung, the top 100 clones were significantly more dominant than in tumor. Tumor tissue had significantly higher TCR diversity than normal lung.

This rearrangement joins TRBV5-1 to TRBJ2-7; D might be TRBD2 (6 bases). The sequencing input was distant non-tumor lung tissue. The source is a man aged 30 to 39 with non-small cell lung cancer. The CDR3 loop is CASSLVWGEDEQYF. For the CDR3, the DNA is TGCGCCAGCAGCCTCGTCTGGGGGGAGGACGAGCAGTACTTC.